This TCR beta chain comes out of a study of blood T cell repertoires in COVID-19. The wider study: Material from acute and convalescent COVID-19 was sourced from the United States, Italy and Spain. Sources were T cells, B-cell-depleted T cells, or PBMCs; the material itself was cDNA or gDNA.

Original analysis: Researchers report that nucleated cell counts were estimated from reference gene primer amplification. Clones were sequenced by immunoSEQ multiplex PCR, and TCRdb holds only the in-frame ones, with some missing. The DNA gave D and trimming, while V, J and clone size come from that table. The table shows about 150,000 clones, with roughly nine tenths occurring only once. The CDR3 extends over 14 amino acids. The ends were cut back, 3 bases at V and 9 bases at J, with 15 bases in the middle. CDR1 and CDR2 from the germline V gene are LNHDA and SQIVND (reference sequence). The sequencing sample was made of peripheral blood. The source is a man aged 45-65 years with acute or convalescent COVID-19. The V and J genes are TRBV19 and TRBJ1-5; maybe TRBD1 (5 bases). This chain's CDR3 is CASSITGTWGPQHF. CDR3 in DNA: TGTGCCAGTAGTATCACGGGGACTTGGGGGCCCCAGCATTTT. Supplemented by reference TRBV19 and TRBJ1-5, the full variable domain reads DGGITQSPKYLFRKEGQNVTLSCEQNLNHDAMYWYRQDPGQGLRLIYYSQIVNDFQKGDIAEGYSVSREKKESFPLTVTSAQKNPTAFYLCASSITGTWGPQHFGDGTRLSIL.